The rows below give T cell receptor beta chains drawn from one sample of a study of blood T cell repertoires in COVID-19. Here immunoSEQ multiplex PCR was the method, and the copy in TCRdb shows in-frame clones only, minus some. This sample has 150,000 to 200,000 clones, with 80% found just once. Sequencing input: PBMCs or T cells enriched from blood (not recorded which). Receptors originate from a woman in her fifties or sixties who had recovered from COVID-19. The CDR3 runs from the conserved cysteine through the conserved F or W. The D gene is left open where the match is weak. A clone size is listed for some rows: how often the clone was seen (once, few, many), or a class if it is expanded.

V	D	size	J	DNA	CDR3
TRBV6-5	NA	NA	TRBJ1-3	TGTGCCAACACAAGAGACAGAAACACCATATATTTT	CANTRDRNTIYF
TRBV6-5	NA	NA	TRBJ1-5	TGTGCCAGCAGACCATACAGGCCCAATCAGCCCCAGCATTTT	CASRPYRPNQPQHF
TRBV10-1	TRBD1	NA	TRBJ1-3	TGCGCCAGAAAGACCGGGACAGGGGTTTCGGCATGGTCTGGAAACACCATATATTTT	CARKTGTGVSAWSGNTIYF
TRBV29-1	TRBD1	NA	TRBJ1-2	TGCAGCGTCGTCCAACAGGGGGCAGATGGCTACACCTTC	CSVVQQGADGYTF
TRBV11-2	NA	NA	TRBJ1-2	TGTGCCAGCAGCTTAGGAGTTAACTATGGCTACACCTTC	CASSLGVNYGYTF
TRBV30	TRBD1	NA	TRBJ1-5	TGTGCCTGGAGTGTGACAGGGGCCTATCAGCCCCAGCATTTT	CAWSVTGAYQPQHF
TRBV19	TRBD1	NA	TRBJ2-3	TGTGCCAGTAACAGGGGGATGTTTGATACGCAGTATTTT	CASNRGMFDTQYF
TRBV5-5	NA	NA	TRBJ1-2	TGTGCCAGCAGCTTGGACAGGGATAACTATGGCTACACCTTC	CASSLDRDNYGYTF
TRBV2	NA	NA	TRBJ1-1	TGTGCCAGCAGTGAAAACGACAGAGTAGTGAACACTGAAGCTTTCTTT	CASSENDRVVNTEAFF
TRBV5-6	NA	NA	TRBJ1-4	TGTGCCAGCAGCCTGAGGGGGATCGGTAATGAAAAACTGTTTTTT	CASSLRGIGNEKLFF
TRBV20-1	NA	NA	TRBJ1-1	TGCAGTGCTAGAGATCAGTACCAAGCTTTCTTT	CSARDQYQAFF
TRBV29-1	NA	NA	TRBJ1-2	TGCAGCGTTCAGGAACAGGACCTTGGCTACACCTTC	CSVQEQDLGYTF
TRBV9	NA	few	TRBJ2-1	TGTGCCAGCAGCGTAGACCGGGGGGCCGGTGGTGAGCAGTTCTTC	CASSVDRGAGGEQFF
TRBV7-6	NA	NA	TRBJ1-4	TGTGCCAGCAGCTTAAGCCGGAATGAAAAACTGTTTTTT	CASSLSRNEKLFF
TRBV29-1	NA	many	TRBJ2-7	TGCAGCGTTAATGAGGGCTACGAGCAGTACTTC	CSVNEGYEQYF
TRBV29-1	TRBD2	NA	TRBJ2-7	TGCAGCGTCAGGCTAGCGGGGGGAAGCTCCTACGAGCAGTACTTC	CSVRLAGGSSYEQYF
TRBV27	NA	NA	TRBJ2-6	TGTGCCCCTGCGTTTGAGTCGGTCAAAGCATCCCACTCTGGGGCCAACGTCCTGACTTTC	CAPAFESVKASHSGANVLTF
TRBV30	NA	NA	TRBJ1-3	TGTGCCTGGAGCCGCGGGGGGTCTGGAAACACCATATATTTT	CAWSRGGSGNTIYF
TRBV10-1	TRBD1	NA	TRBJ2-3	TGCGCCAGCAGTGTTGGGACAGGGGGAGATACGCAGTATTTT	CASSVGTGGDTQYF
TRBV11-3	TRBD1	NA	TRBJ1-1	TGTGCCAGCAGCCCAGGGGGCGAAAGGGACACTGAAGCTTTCTTT	CASSPGGERDTEAFF
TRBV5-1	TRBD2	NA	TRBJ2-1	TGCGCCAGCAGCGACACTAGCGGGGGGGCTATTGAGCAGTTCTTC	CASSDTSGGAIEQFF
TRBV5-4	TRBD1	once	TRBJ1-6	TGTGCCAGCAGCTGGGACAGTTCACCCCTCCACTTT	CASSWDSSPLHF
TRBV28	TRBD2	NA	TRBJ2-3	TGTGCCAGCAGTTTAGCGGGAGTGGGCACAGATACGCAGTATTTT	CASSLAGVGTDTQYF
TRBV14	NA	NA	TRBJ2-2	TGTGCCAGCAGCCAAGGAATCACAGGAACGAACACCGGGGAGCTGTTTTTT	CASSQGITGTNTGELFF
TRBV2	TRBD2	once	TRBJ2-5	TGTGCCAGCAGCTCCCCACTAGCGGGGGGGGAGACCCAGTACTTC	CASSSPLAGGETQYF
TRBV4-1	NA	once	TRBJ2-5	TGCGCCAGCAGCCAAGAGCGCGCAGGGTGGCTCAGTGAGACCCAGTACTTC	CASSQERAGWLSETQYF
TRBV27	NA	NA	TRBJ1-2	TGTGCCAGCAGTTTACAACAGGGTTTTGGCTACACCTTC	CASSLQQGFGYTF
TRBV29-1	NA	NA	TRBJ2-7	TGCAGCGTTGACGACAGGTCTGGCGAGCAGTACTTC	CSVDDRSGEQYF
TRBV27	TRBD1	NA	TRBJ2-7	TGTGCCAGCACAGGGACAGGGCCACACGAGCAGTACTTC	CASTGTGPHEQYF
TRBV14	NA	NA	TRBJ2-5	TGTGCCAGCAGCCAAGGGGGGCAAAAGACCCAGTACTTC	CASSQGGQKTQYF
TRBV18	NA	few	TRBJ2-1	TGTGCCAGCTCACCGCGGGGATTGTTAGGCGATGAGCAGTTCTTC	CASSPRGLLGDEQFF
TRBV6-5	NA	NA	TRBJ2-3	TGTGCCAGCGTGGGAGGCCTAAGAGGCGCAGATACGCAGTATTTT	CASVGGLRGADTQYF
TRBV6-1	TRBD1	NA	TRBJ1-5	TGTGCCAGCAGTGGAAGTGACAGGGGGATAGCAAATCAGCCCCAGCATTTT	CASSGSDRGIANQPQHF
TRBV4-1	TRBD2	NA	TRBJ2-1	TGCGCCAGCAGCCAAGACCCCCCTTTGGCGGGGGGGTCCTACAATGAGCAGTTCTTC	CASSQDPPLAGGSYNEQFF
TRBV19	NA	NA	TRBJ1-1	TGTGCCAGTAGTATTCCAGGGATGAACACTGAAGCTTTCTTT	CASSIPGMNTEAFF
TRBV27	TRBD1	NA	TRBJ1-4	TGTGCCAGCAGTGCTAGCCCGGGACAGGGTGGGTCTAATGAAAAACTGTTTTTT	CASSASPGQGGSNEKLFF
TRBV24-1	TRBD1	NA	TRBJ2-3	TGTGCCACCAGTGATCCGGGACAGGGTGCAGATACGCAGTATTTT	CATSDPGQGADTQYF
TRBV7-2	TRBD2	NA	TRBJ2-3	TGTGCCAGCAGGTCCGGGGGGGCGGGAGATACGCAGTATTTT	CASRSGGAGDTQYF
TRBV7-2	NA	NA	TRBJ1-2	TGTGCCAGCAGCTTAGTTTCGGAGACCTATGGCTACACCTTC	CASSLVSETYGYTF
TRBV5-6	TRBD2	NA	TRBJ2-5	TGTGCCAGCAGCTTGGTGGCGGGGGGGCGAGAGACCCAGTACTTC	CASSLVAGGRETQYF
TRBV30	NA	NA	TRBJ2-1	TGTGCCTGGAGTGTGGGGCCGAATGAGCAGTTCTTC	CAWSVGPNEQFF
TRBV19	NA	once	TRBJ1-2	TGTGCCAGTAGCGCCAGGGCCGGGGGCTACACCTTC	CASSARAGGYTF